These T cell receptor beta chains were read from a single sample in a study of blood T cell repertoires in COVID-19. TCRdb keeps only in-frame clones here, not all; method: immunoSEQ multiplex PCR. The repertoire holds a few hundred thousand clones, with about 91% as singletons. The specimen sequenced was peripheral blood. The receptors shown here come from a person aged 18 to 30 with COVID-19, enrolled during active disease. CDR3s include the opening cysteine and the closing phenylalanine or tryptophan. The D gene is left open where the match is weak. Clone size is given for some rows only: seen once, a few or many times, or a class if the clone is expanded.

>TRBJ2-4|TRBD2|.|TRBV6-4
TGTGCCAGCAGTGAGGCCCTAGGCGGGGGCATTCAGTACTTC
CASSEALGGGIQYF
>TRBJ2-1|.|.|TRBV5-4
TGTGCCAGCAGCTTGGGTGGCGGGTTGTACAATGAGCAGTTCTTC
CASSLGGGLYNEQFF
>TRBJ2-7|.|.|TRBV6-5
TGTGCCAGCAGTTACTCCGACAGAGACTACGAGCAGTACTTC
CASSYSDRDYEQYF
>TRBJ2-7|.|.|TRBV4-1
TGCGCCAGCAGCCTGGGCCCCACCGACGAGCAGTACTTC
CASSLGPTDEQYF
>TRBJ1-6|.|once|TRBV10-3
TGTGCCATCAGTGAGTCGAACGCAGGTCAATCACCCCTCCACTTT
CAISESNAGQSPLHF
>TRBJ2-2|.|.|TRBV29-1
TGCAGCGTTGAAGGGGGCCGCTACACCGGGGAGCTGTTTTTT
CSVEGGRYTGELFF
>TRBJ1-2|.|.|TRBV28
TGTGCCAGCACCTTGGGGGGGGTTCTGGGCTACACCTTC
CASTLGGVLGYTF
>TRBJ2-7|TRBD2|few|TRBV7-8
TGTGCCAGCAGCTTAGTTGGGGGAGGGACCTTAGAGCAGTACTTC
CASSLVGGGTLEQYF
>TRBJ1-5|TRBD1|.|TRBV28
TGTGCCAGCAGTCTACCGAAGCGACAGGGCCGCGATCAGCCCCAGCATTTT
CASSLPKRQGRDQPQHF
>TRBJ2-7|TRBD2|.|TRBV6-2/TRBV6-3
TGTGCCAGCAGTTGGGGGGGACCCTACGAGCAGTACTTC
CASSWGGPYEQYF
>TRBJ2-1|.|.|TRBV4-1
TGCGCCAGCAGCCAGTCGGGACTCCCGAGGGATGAGCAGTTCTTC
CASSQSGLPRDEQFF
>TRBJ2-1|TRBD2|.|TRBV24-1
TGTGCCACCAGTGATTCTAGCGGGAGGGTCTCCTACAATGAGCAGTTCTTC
CATSDSSGRVSYNEQFF
>TRBJ2-3|.|.|TRBV6-9
TGTGCCAGCAGTTATCGGAGGGGGCTTGGAGGCCACGCAGATACGCAGTATTTT
CASSYRRGLGGHADTQYF
>TRBJ1-6|.|.|TRBV29-1
TGCAGCGTGGGGGTTGGGGGGAACTCACCCCTCCACTTT
CSVGVGGNSPLHF
>TRBJ2-2|.|.|TRBV6-5
TGTGCCAGCAGTTACGGCAGGAACACCGGGGAGCTGTTTTTT
CASSYGRNTGELFF
>TRBJ1-2|TRBD1|.|TRBV27
TGTGCCAGCAGTTTAGCCGGGACAGGGAACTATGGCTACACCTTC
CASSLAGTGNYGYTF
>TRBJ2-7|.|.|TRBV7-9
TGTGCCAGCAGCAATAGGGGCAGCCCCTACGAGCAGTACTTC
CASSNRGSPYEQYF
>TRBJ2-7|.|.|TRBV2
TGTGCCAGCAGCGATCCGCCAGGGGCGAGCTCCTACGAGCAGTACTTC
CASSDPPGASSYEQYF
>TRBJ2-6|TRBD1|.|TRBV6-1
TGTGCCAGCAGTGAAAGGGACAGGGTGTCCGGGGCCAACGTCCTGACTTTC
CASSERDRVSGANVLTF
>TRBJ1-1|.|.|TRBV5-1
TGCGCCAGCAGCCCGGGATCTTGGGGCACTGAAGCTTTCTTT
CASSPGSWGTEAFF
>TRBJ1-5|.|.|TRBV29-1
TGCAGCGTTGTAGCAGGGCCCAATCAGCCCCAGCATTTT
CSVVAGPNQPQHF
>TRBJ1-5|TRBD1|.|TRBV12-5
TGTGCTAGTGGTTTGGGGGACAGTTATAGCAATCAGCCCCAGCATTTT
CASGLGDSYSNQPQHF
>TRBJ2-1|TRBD2|.|TRBV10-3
TGTGCCATCATGGAGCGGACTAGCGGGAGGGATGAGCAGTTCTTC
CAIMERTSGRDEQFF
>TRBJ2-5|.|.|TRBV11-2
TGTGCCAGCGGTAGAGGCGGGGTGGCGGAGACCCAGTACTTC
CASGRGGVAETQYF
>TRBJ1-6|TRBD1|.|TRBV27
TGTGCCAGCAGTGGACAGGGAGGGGGTTCACCCCTCCACTTT
CASSGQGGGSPLHF
>TRBJ2-7|TRBD2|.|TRBV5-4
TGTGCCAGCAGCCGGGAGGGCGGGAGTTACGAGCAGTACTTC
CASSREGGSYEQYF
>TRBJ2-1|.|few|TRBV19
TGTGCCAGTAGTATAGTGTATAGCGTGGATGAGCAGTTCTTC
CASSIVYSVDEQFF
>TRBJ2-3|TRBD2|.|TRBV7-8
TGTGCCAGCAGCCCCCGGACTAGCGGGAGGGCCGGGGATACGCAGTATTTT
CASSPRTSGRAGDTQYF
>TRBJ1-2|.|.|TRBV5-1
TGCGCCAGCAGCTTGCAGGTCCGAGGGGGCTATGGCTACACCTTC
CASSLQVRGGYGYTF
>TRBJ2-3|TRBD1|.|TRBV4-3
TGCGCCAGCAGCCAAACCGGGACAGGGTATGATACGCAGTATTTT
CASSQTGTGYDTQYF
>TRBJ2-3|.|.|TRBV29-1
TGCAGCGTTCTGAGGGCAGATACGCAGTATTTT
CSVLRADTQYF
>TRBJ1-1|.|.|TRBV7-8
TGTGCCAGCAGCTTAGGTGGCTGGAACACTGAAGCTTTCTTT
CASSLGGWNTEAFF
>TRBJ1-5|.|.|TRBV24-1
TGTGCCACCAGTGATTGGTCGGCGGGCGGGGGCAATCAGCCCCAGCATTTT
CATSDWSAGGGNQPQHF
>TRBJ1-6|.|.|TRBV21-1
TGTGCCAGCACCGAGGAGAGGAATTCACCCCTCCACTTT
CASTEERNSPLHF
>TRBJ1-5|TRBD1|.|TRBV4-1
TGCGCCAGCAGCCAAGACGGACAGGGTGGTCAGCCCCAGCATTTT
CASSQDGQGGQPQHF
>TRBJ2-3|TRBD2|.|TRBV5-1
TGCGCCAGCAGCTTGAGACTAGCGGGAGAGGCAGATACGCAGTATTTT
CASSLRLAGEADTQYF
>TRBJ2-7|.|.|TRBV4-2
TGTGCCAGCAGCCCGACTAGTAGTGAGCAGTACTTC
CASSPTSSEQYF
>TRBJ2-7|TRBD2|.|TRBV27
TGTGCCAGCAGTTCCCTACTAGCGGGTTCCTACGAGCAGTACTTC
CASSSLLAGSYEQYF
>TRBJ2-7|.|.|TRBV7-6
TGTGCCAGCAGCCTCGCACCCCGGAAAGCGGGCCTCTCCTACGAGCAGTACTTC
CASSLAPRKAGLSYEQYF
>TRBJ2-3|.|.|TRBV7-8
TGTGCCAGCAGCATGGGACTGAATACAGATACGCAGTATTTT
CASSMGLNTDTQYF
>TRBJ1-2|TRBD1|.|TRBV9
TGTGCCAGCAGCGACAGGACAGGGGAGGGCTACACCTTC
CASSDRTGEGYTF
>TRBJ1-3|.|once|TRBV9
TGTGCCAGCAGCCCCCTCCCAGGGGCAGGAAACACCATATATTTT
CASSPLPGAGNTIYF
>TRBJ1-1|.|.|TRBV6-5
TGTGCCAGCAGTCGCCCGGGCACTGAAGCTTTCTTT
CASSRPGTEAFF